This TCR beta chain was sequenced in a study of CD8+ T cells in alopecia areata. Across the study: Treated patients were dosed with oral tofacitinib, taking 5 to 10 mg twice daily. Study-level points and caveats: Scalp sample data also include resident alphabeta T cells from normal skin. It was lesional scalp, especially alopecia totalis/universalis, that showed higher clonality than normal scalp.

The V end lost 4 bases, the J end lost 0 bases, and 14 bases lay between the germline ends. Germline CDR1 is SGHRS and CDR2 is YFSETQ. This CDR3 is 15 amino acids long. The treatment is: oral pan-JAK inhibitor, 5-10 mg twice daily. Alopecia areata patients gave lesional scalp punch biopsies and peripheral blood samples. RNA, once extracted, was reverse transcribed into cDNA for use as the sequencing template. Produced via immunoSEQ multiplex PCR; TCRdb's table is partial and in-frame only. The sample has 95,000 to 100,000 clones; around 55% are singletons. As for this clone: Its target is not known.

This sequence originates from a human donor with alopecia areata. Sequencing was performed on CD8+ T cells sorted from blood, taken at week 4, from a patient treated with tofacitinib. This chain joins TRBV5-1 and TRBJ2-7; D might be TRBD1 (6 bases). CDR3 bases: TGCGCCAGCAGCCCGGTGAGGACAGTCTCCTACGAGCAGTACTTC. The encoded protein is CASSPVRTVSYEQYF.